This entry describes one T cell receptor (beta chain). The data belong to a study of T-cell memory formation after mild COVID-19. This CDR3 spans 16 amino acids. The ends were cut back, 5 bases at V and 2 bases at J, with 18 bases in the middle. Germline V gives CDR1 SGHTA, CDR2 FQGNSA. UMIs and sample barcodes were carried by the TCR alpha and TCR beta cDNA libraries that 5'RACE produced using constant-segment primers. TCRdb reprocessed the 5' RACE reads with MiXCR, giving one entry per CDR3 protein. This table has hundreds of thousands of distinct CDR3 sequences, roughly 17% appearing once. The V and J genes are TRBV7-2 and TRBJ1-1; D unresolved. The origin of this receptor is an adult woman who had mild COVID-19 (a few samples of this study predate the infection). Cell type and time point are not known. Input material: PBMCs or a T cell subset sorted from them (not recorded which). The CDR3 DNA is TGTGCCAGCAGCACGCGTTTGTCGGGTTCCAACACTGAAGCTTTCTTT. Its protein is CASSTRLSGSNTEAFF.